These 12 T cell receptor beta chains were all obtained from the same sample, sequenced in a study of T cell responses to AZD1222 COVID-19 vaccine. The data were produced by immunoSEQ multiplex PCR, yet TCRdb's version contains in-frame clones alone and is incomplete. The table records about 93,000 clones, 75% to 90% of them present only once. The sequences come from peripheral blood, collected 28 days after the second AZD1222 dose. The receptors were sampled from an adult who received the AZD1222 COVID-19 vaccine.

The J gene is TRBJ1-5, the V gene TRBV11-3, with D possibly matching TRBD1 (6 bases). The germline V gene has CDR1 SGHNT and CDR2 YENEEA. V was pared by 0 bases and J by 0 bases, with 21 bases between. This CDR3 is 20 amino acids long. CDR3 in DNA: TGTGCCAGCAGCTTAGAAAAGGGGGGCGTCTTCCAGAATAGCAATCAGCCCCAGCATTTT. It yields the protein CASSLEKGGVFQNSNQPQHF.

V gene TRBV9 combines with J gene TRBJ2-3; 11 bases are a match to TRBD2. Trimming at V came to 4 bases and at J to 3 bases, leaving 7 bases not matched to a gene. Per germline, CDR1 SGDLS and CDR2 YYNGEE. This CDR3 has 16 amino acids. The CDR3 nucleotides are TGTGCCAGCAGCTTCCCGACTAGCGGGATAACAGATACGCAGTATTTT. This sequence encodes CASSFPTSGITDTQYF.

V and J are TRBV7-3 and TRBJ1-1, with a tentative D call TRBD1 (5 bases). Trimming removed 5 bases from V and 2 bases from J, with 9 bases in between. Germline V lookup: CDR1 SGHTA, CDR2 FQGTGA. The CDR3 runs to 13 residues. DNA of the CDR3: TGTGCCAGCAGCATCGACAGCAACACTGAAGCTTTCTTT. It translates to CASSIDSNTEAFF.

The chain uses TRBV7-8 and TRBJ1-1; D unresolved. The CDR3 loop spans 11 amino acids. Germline V gene lookup returns CDR1 SGHVS and CDR2 FQNEAQ. V shed 5 bases and J shed 6 bases, with 7 bases lying between them. The CDR3 sequence: CASSKEAEAFF. The DNA for the CDR3 is TGTGCCAGCAGCAAAGAAGCTGAAGCTTTCTTT. Full variable domain (outside the CDR3, taken from reference TRBV7-8 and TRBJ1-1): GAGVSQSPRYKVAKRGQDVALRCDPISGHVSLFWYQQALGQGPEFLTYFQNEAQLDKSGLPSDRFFAERPEGSVSTLKIQRTQQEDSAVYLCASSKEAEAFFGQGTRLTVV.

The rearrangement joins TRBV5-8 to TRBJ1-1; 10 bases line up with TRBD1. The CDR3 covers 15 residues. The germline V gene encodes CDR1 SGHTS and CDR2 YDEGEE. V lost 4 bases and J lost 1; bases outside the gene matches: 4. The CDR3 here is CASSQGDRGNTEAFF. The CDR3 nucleotides are TGTGCCAGCAGCCAAGGGGACAGGGGGAACACTGAAGCTTTCTTT.

J is TRBJ1-6 and V is TRBV14; possible D gene TRBD1, 6 bases. Germline CDR1 SGHDN, CDR2 FVKESK. The V and J ends lost 5 bases and 6 bases respectively, with 14 bases between them. This CDR3 has 15 residues. The CDR3 DNA sequence: TGTGCCAGCAGCAGATGGACAGATAGTAATTCACCCCTCCACTTT. Translating it yields CASSRWTDSNSPLHF.

Here the CDR3 DNA reads TGTGCCAGCTCACCAAGGACGAACACTGAAGCTTTCTTT. It codes for CASSPRTNTEAFF. J is TRBJ1-1 and V is TRBV18; D is ambiguous. The V gene lost 2 bases and the J gene lost 1 base, with 5 bases spanning the gap. Germline assignment: CDR1 KGHSH and CDR2 LQKENI. The CDR3 is 13 residues long. Full variable domain (remainder filled in from reference TRBV18 and TRBJ1-1): NAGVMQNPRHLVRRRGQEARLRCSPMKGHSHVYWYRQLPEEGLKFMVYLQKENIIDESGMPKERFSAEFPKEGPSILRIQQVVRGDSAAYFCASSPRTNTEAFFGQGTRLTVV.

The J gene is TRBJ2-7, the V gene TRBV19, with TRBD2 identical over 8 bases. V was pared by 6 bases and J by 4 bases, with 5 bases of the junction left unmatched. There are 13 residues in the CDR3. CDR1 is LNHDA, CDR2 SQIVND, per germline (reference sequence). CDR3 region: CASSRTSRYEQYF. DNA of the CDR3: TGTGCCAGTAGCCGGACTAGCAGGTACGAGCAGTACTTC.

This clone was seen only a few times. This chain joins TRBV9 and TRBJ1-1; a weak D match, TRBD1 (6 bases). The length of the CDR3 is 17 residues. The germline gives CDR1 SGDLS, CDR2 YYNGEE. V was pared by 0 bases and J by 1 base, with 16 bases between. The CDR3 DNA follows: TGTGCCAGCAGCGTAGTTCCGGGGGCAAGCGGGAACACTGAAGCTTTCTTT. Protein: CASSVVPGASGNTEAFF.

Comment on this clone: Additional DNA sequences in this sample encode the identical CDR3. The genes are TRBV3-1 (or the pseudogene TRBV3-2) and TRBJ1-2, with D tentatively TRBD1 (6 bases). V lost 3 bases and J lost 8, with 10 bases in between. Germline V gene data show CDR1 as LGHDT and CDR2 as YNNKEL (reference sequence). The CDR3 consists of 12 residues. The CDR3 region has the DNA TGTGCCAGCAGCCAGACAGGAGGCGGCTACACCTTC. It codes for CASSQTGGGYTF.

This chain joins TRBV6-1 and TRBJ1-6; 8 bases align to TRBD1. CDR1 and CDR2 (germline): MNHNS, SASEGT. The CDR3 covers 15 residues. V was clipped by 3 bases and J by 7 bases; unmatched bases: 5. The CDR3 is CASSEQTGENSPLHF. CDR3 DNA sequence: TGTGCCAGCAGTGAGCAGACAGGGGAGAATTCACCCCTCCACTTT.

The chain joins TRBV2 to TRBJ2-3; D tentatively fits TRBD1 or TRBD2 (6 bases each). CDR1 and CDR2 from the germline V gene are SNHLY and FYNNEI. The V and J ends lost 4 bases and 4 bases respectively, with 12 bases between them. The CDR3 runs 14 residues. The CDR3: CASSAGAGPDTQYF. CDR3 in DNA: TGTGCCAGCAGTGCGGGGGCCGGGCCAGATACGCAGTATTTT.